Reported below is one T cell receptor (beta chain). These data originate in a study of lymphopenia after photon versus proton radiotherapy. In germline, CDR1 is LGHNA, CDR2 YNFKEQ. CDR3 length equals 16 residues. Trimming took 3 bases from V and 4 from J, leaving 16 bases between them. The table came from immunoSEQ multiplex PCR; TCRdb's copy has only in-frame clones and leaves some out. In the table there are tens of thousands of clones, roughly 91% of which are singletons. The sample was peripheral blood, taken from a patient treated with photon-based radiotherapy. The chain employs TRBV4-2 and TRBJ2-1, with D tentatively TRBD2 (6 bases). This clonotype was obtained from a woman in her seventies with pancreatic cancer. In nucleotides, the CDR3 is TGTGCCAGCAGCCATCCGCGGGGTAGCGGATACAATGAGCAGTTCTTC. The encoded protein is CASSHPRGSGYNEQFF.